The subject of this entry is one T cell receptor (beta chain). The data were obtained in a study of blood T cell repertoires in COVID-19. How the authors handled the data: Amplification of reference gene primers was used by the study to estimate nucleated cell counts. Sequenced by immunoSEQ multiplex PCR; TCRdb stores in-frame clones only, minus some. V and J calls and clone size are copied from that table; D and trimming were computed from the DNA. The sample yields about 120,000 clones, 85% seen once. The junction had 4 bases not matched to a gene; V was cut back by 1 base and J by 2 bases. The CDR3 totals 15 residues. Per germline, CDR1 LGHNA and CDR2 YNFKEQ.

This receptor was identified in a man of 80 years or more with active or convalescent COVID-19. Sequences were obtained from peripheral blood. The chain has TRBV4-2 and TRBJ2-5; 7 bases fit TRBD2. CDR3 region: CASSQALAGQETQYF. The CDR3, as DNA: TGTGCCAGCAGCCAAGCATTAGCGGGTCAAGAGACCCAGTACTTC.